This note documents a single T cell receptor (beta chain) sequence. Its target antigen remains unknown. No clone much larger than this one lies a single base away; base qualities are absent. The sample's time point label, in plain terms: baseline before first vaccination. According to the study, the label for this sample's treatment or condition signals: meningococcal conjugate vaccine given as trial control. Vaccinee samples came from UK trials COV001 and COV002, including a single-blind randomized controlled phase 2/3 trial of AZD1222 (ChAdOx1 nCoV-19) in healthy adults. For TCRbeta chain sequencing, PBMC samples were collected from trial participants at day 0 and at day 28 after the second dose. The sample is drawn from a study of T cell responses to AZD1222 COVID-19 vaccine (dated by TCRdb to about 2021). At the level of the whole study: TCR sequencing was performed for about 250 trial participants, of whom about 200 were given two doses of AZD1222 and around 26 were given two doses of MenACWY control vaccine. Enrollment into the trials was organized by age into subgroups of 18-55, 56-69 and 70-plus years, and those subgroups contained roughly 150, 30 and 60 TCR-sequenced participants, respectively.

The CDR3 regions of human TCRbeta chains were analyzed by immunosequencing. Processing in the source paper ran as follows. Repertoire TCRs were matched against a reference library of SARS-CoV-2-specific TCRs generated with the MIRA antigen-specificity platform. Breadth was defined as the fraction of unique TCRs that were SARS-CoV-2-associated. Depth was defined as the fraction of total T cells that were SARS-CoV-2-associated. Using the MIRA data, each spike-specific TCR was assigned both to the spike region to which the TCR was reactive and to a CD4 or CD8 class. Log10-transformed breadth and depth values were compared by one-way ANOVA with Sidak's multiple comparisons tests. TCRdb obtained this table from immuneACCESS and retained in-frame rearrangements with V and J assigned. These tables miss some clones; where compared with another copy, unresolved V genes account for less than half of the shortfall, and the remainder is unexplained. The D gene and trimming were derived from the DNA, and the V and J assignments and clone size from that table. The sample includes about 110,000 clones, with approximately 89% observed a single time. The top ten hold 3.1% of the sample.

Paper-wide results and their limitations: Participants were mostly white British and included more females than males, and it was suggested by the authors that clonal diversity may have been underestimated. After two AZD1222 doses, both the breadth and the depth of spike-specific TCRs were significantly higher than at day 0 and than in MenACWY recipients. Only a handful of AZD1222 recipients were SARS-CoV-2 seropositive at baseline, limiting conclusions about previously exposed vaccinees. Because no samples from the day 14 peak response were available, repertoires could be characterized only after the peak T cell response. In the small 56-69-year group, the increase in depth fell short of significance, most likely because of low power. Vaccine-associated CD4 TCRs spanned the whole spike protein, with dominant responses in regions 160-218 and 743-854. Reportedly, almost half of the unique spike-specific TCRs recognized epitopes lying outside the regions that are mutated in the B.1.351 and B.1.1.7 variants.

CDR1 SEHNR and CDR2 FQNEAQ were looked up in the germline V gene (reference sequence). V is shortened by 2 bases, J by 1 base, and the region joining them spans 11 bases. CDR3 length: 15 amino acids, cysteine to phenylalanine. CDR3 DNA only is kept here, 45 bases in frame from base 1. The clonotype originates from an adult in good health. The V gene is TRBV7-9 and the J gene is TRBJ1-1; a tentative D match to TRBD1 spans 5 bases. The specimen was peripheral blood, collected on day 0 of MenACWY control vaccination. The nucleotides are TGTGCCAGCAGCTTAAAGTGGAGGGGGAACACTGAAGCTTTCTTT. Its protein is CASSLKWRGNTEAFF.